Listed below are T cell receptor beta chains from one sample, sequenced in a study of blood T cell repertoires in COVID-19. Sequencing used immunoSEQ multiplex PCR; TCRdb keeps in-frame clones, though not all of them. This sample has 150,000 to 200,000 clones, with around 76% found just once. The sequenced material came from PBMCs or T cells enriched from blood (not recorded which). All receptors come from a woman between 50 and 59 years old with acute COVID-19. The CDR3 runs from the conserved cysteine through the conserved F or W. The order of the fields is J gene, clone size, V gene, D gene, CDR3 protein, CDR3 DNA. A D gene is named only where the DNA matches it firmly. Only some rows state a clone size, as once, few, many or a class for expanded clones.

>TRBJ1-1|.|TRBV27|.
CASSSLLPASRRLNTEAFF
TGTGCCAGCAGTTCCCTCCTTCCCGCGAGCAGGCGCCTGAACACTGAAGCTTTCTTT
>TRBJ2-1|.|TRBV6-4|TRBD1
CASSDQGALNEQFF
TGTGCCAGCAGTGACCAGGGGGCCCTCAATGAGCAGTTCTTC
>TRBJ2-1|.|TRBV6-5|.
CASSYSFQRSYNEQFF
TGTGCCAGCAGTTACTCTTTCCAGCGCTCCTACAATGAGCAGTTCTTC
>TRBJ2-3|.|TRBV27|.
CASSLSGGTSTDTQYF
TGTGCCAGCAGTTTAAGTGGCGGAACTAGCACAGATACGCAGTATTTT
>TRBJ1-1|.|TRBV19|TRBD1
CASISGQLNTEAFF
TGTGCCAGTATCTCGGGACAGTTGAACACTGAAGCTTTCTTT
>TRBJ1-2|.|TRBV9|.
CASSVGPGVQATYGYTF
TGTGCCAGCAGCGTAGGTCCAGGCGTGCAGGCCACCTATGGCTACACCTTC
>TRBJ1-4|.|TRBV5-1|.
CASSLQAKGDEKLFF
TGCGCCAGCAGCTTGCAGGCCAAGGGAGATGAAAAACTGTTTTTT
>TRBJ2-5|few|TRBV7-9|.
CASSLRSFSVQETQYF
TGTGCCAGCAGCTTAAGGTCGTTTAGCGTCCAAGAGACCCAGTACTTC
>TRBJ1-1|.|TRBV5-4|TRBD1
CASSSRQGWSEAFF
TGTGCCAGCAGCTCCCGACAGGGATGGTCTGAAGCTTTCTTT
>TRBJ2-5|few|TRBV5-6|.
CASSSRGDGYQETQYF
TGTGCCAGCAGCTCCCGTGGAGACGGGTACCAAGAGACCCAGTACTTC
>TRBJ1-6|.|TRBV19|TRBD1
CASSTSGTDNSPLHF
TGTGCCAGTAGTACCTCCGGGACAGATAATTCACCCCTCCACTTT
>TRBJ1-5|.|TRBV28|TRBD1
CASSPQLGGSNQPQHF
TGTGCCAGCAGTCCCCAGCTAGGGGGCAGCAATCAGCCCCAGCATTTT
>TRBJ1-2|.|TRBV28|.
CASSLEMFRVGYTF
TGTGCCAGCAGCCTCGAGATGTTCAGGGTTGGCTACACCTTC
>TRBJ2-1|.|TRBV9|TRBD2
CASSALAGGPGNEQFF
TGTGCCAGCAGCGCACTAGCGGGGGGGCCGGGCAATGAGCAGTTCTTC
>TRBJ2-2|many|TRBV28|.
CASSLAGDNTGELFF
TGTGCCAGCAGTTTAGCAGGGGACAACACCGGGGAGCTGTTTTTT
>TRBJ2-1|.|TRBV9|.
CASSATGLASNEQFF
TGTGCCAGCAGCGCAACGGGACTGGCGTCCAATGAGCAGTTCTTC
>TRBJ2-5|.|TRBV20-1|.
CSASIIRAAESGGTQYF
TGCAGTGCTAGTATCATAAGGGCAGCGGAGAGCGGCGGGACCCAGTACTTC
>TRBJ2-3|.|TRBV27|TRBD1
CASRHRGLTTDTQYF
TGTGCCAGCAGACACAGGGGTCTAACCACAGATACGCAGTATTTT
>TRBJ1-2|.|TRBV5-1|TRBD1
CASSAGQGSYGYTF
TGCGCCAGCAGCGCGGGACAGGGGAGCTATGGCTACACCTTC
>TRBJ2-2|.|TRBV13|TRBD2
CASSPLGGNGATGELFF
TGTGCCAGCAGCCCCTTGGGGGGGAATGGGGCCACCGGGGAGCTGTTTTTT
>TRBJ2-1|.|TRBV2|TRBD2
CASRQRGDRFF
TGTGCCAGCAGACAGCGGGGGGATCGGTTCTTC
>TRBJ2-1|.|TRBV5-8|TRBD1
CASTVLGTGVYNEQFF
TGTGCCAGCACCGTCCTCGGGACAGGTGTATACAATGAGCAGTTCTTC
>TRBJ1-5|few|TRBV28|.
CASRPAGYSNQPQHF
TGTGCCAGCAGACCCGCGGGATATAGCAATCAGCCCCAGCATTTT
>TRBJ1-6|.|TRBV28|TRBD1
CASKPGTVYNSPLHF
TGTGCCAGCAAGCCCGGGACAGTCTATAATTCACCCCTCCACTTT
>TRBJ1-3|.|TRBV4-2|TRBD1
CASTNRQGGNTIYF
TGTGCCAGCACCAATCGACAGGGGGGAAACACCATATATTTT
>TRBJ2-5|many|TRBV13|TRBD1
CASSYQTGQQGETQYF
TGTGCCAGCAGCTACCAGACAGGGCAGCAAGGAGAGACCCAGTACTTC
>TRBJ2-5|.|TRBV4-1|.
CASSQEGGEETQYF
TGCGCCAGCAGCCAAGAAGGAGGGGAAGAGACCCAGTACTTC
>TRBJ2-1|.|TRBV19|TRBD1
CASSTPDRARYNEQFF
TGTGCCAGTAGTACGCCGGACAGGGCTCGGTACAATGAGCAGTTCTTC
>TRBJ1-2|.|TRBV5-5|.
CASSLAGLNYGYTF
TGTGCCAGCAGCTTGGCTGGTCTAAACTATGGCTACACCTTC
>TRBJ1-3|.|TRBV3-1/TRBV3-2|.
CASTPSGGGNTIYF
TGTGCCAGCACCCCGTCGGGGGGCGGAAACACCATATATTTT
>TRBJ2-3|.|TRBV5-8|TRBD1
CASSPGTGTSRRSTDTQYF
TGTGCCAGCAGCCCCGGGACAGGGACCTCCCGGAGGAGCACAGATACGCAGTATTTT
>TRBJ1-5|.|TRBV4-1|.
CASSLRQVNQPQHF
TGCGCCAGCAGCCTACGACAGGTGAATCAGCCCCAGCATTTT
>TRBJ1-2|.|TRBV7-2|.
CASSFPTGDYGYTF
TGTGCCAGCAGCTTCCCCACAGGAGACTATGGCTACACCTTC
>TRBJ1-5|.|TRBV6-6|.
CASSYAGGRNQPQHF
TGTGCCAGCAGTTACGCTGGGGGCCGCAATCAGCCCCAGCATTTT
>TRBJ2-5|.|TRBV9|.
CASSSGPGRETQYF
TGTGCCAGCAGCTCCGGCCCTGGGAGGGAGACCCAGTACTTC
>TRBJ2-3|.|TRBV7-2|.
CASSFATGFSTDTQYF
TGTGCCAGCAGCTTCGCGACAGGATTTAGCACAGATACGCAGTATTTT
>TRBJ1-4|.|TRBV28|.
CASTFSPGTGAKTNEKLFF
TGTGCCAGCACTTTTAGTCCGGGAACGGGCGCTAAGACTAATGAAAAACTGTTTTTT
>TRBJ1-5|once|TRBV28|TRBD1
CASRVQGSNQPQHF
TGTGCCAGCAGGGTACAGGGGAGCAATCAGCCCCAGCATTTT
>TRBJ2-5|.|TRBV9|.
CASAGPDGETQYF
TGTGCCAGCGCGGGCCCAGACGGAGAGACCCAGTACTTC
>TRBJ1-1|few|TRBV9|TRBD1
CASSPRQGQRGDTEAFF
TGTGCCAGCAGCCCGCGACAGGGCCAGAGGGGGGACACTGAAGCTTTCTTT
>TRBJ2-2|.|TRBV25-1|TRBD1
CASRSGGQGAGTGELFF
TGTGCCAGCAGATCTGGGGGACAGGGGGCGGGCACCGGGGAGCTGTTTTTT
>TRBJ1-3|few|TRBV18|.
CASSPGPSNGNTIYF
TGTGCCAGCTCTCCTGGGCCGTCTAATGGAAACACCATATATTTT
>TRBJ1-2|.|TRBV5-1|.
CASSLLGLHGYTF
TGCGCCAGCAGCTTGTTGGGACTGCATGGCTACACCTTC
>TRBJ1-1|.|TRBV6-6|TRBD1
CASRTGAPTEAFF
TGTGCCAGCAGGACAGGGGCCCCCACTGAAGCTTTCTTT
>TRBJ2-2|few|TRBV5-1|TRBD2
CASRGPAGDSGELFF
TGCGCCAGCCGTGGTCCAGCGGGGGATTCCGGGGAGCTGTTTTTT
>TRBJ2-3|.|TRBV5-1|.
CASSFTAGLGTDTQYF
TGCGCCAGCAGCTTCACGGCAGGGTTGGGCACAGATACGCAGTATTTT
>TRBJ1-3|.|TRBV5-1|.
CASSLGQISGNTIYF
TGCGCCAGCAGCTTGGGACAGATCTCTGGAAACACCATATATTTT
>TRBJ2-5|.|TRBV7-9|TRBD2
CASSPPGLARETQYF
TGTGCCAGCAGCCCGCCGGGACTAGCTCGGGAGACCCAGTACTTC